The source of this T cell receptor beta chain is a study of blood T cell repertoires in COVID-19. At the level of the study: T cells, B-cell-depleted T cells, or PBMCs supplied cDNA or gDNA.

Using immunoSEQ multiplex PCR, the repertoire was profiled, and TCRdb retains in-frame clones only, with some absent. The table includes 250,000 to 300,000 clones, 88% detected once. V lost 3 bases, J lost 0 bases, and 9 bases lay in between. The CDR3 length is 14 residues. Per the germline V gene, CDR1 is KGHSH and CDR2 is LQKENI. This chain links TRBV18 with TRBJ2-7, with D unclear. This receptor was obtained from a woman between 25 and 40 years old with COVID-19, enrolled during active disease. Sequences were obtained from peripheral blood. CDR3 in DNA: TGTGCCAGCTCACCGTTGGTGAGCTCCTACGAGCAGTACTTC. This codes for CASSPLVSSYEQYF.